This TCR beta chain was documented in a study of T cell changes during pregnancy in multiple sclerosis. The length of the CDR3 is 14 residues. CDR1 and CDR2 from the germline V gene are SNHLY and FYNNEI. The V end lost 2 bases, the J end lost 2 bases, and 9 bases lay between the germline ends. Generated by immunoSEQ multiplex PCR, the TCRdb table keeps only in-frame clones and is missing some. In the table there are fewer than 75,000 clones, more than 85% of which are singletons. This sequence joins TRBV2 and TRBJ2-5; D is unclear. The source is a female donor with multiple sclerosis, enrolled in a pregnancy study. The sample consisted of peripheral blood, taken in the first trimester of pregnancy. CDR3: CASSETASQETQYF. The CDR3 DNA follows: TGTGCCAGCAGTGAAACAGCCTCACAAGAGACCCAGTACTTC.